Listed below are T cell receptor beta chains from one sample, sequenced in a study of technical replicates of blood from a few donors. Using immunoSEQ multiplex PCR, the repertoire was profiled, and TCRdb retains in-frame clones only, with some absent. Among roughly 73,000 clones, about 92% were seen once, and the ten largest hold roughly 0.25%. What was sequenced was T cells isolated from PBMCs. These receptors were collected from a human donor in good health. Both conserved end residues are part of each CDR3. Fields, in order: clone size, V gene, J gene, CDR3 protein. Clone size is given for some rows only: seen once, a few or many times, or a class if the clone is expanded.

once,TRBV19,TRBJ2-2,CASRLGQENTGELFF
-,TRBV30,TRBJ2-3,CAWATLTDTQYF
-,TRBV6-5,TRBJ1-2,CASSYKQGVDGYTF
-,TRBV6-1,TRBJ1-5,CASAIQSNQPQHF
once,TRBV5-4,TRBJ2-7,CASSPASSGDYEQYF
-,TRBV4-1,TRBJ2-7,CASSQVTDEQYF
-,TRBV11-3,TRBJ2-7,CASSTADSYEQYF
-,TRBV5-1,TRBJ2-7,CASSGPGQGRREQYF
-,TRBV6-5,TRBJ2-3,CASSYKLSTDTQYF
-,TRBV5-1,TRBJ1-1,CASSLNGDTEAFF
-,TRBV6-1,TRBJ2-3,CASSEELRLAGVLDTQYF
-,TRBV6-5,TRBJ2-1,CASSETSGIYNEQFF
-,TRBV19,TRBJ2-7,CASSIRDEQYF
-,TRBV9,TRBJ1-6,CASRAGDNSPLHF
once,TRBV12-5,TRBJ1-6,CASGLVKPLHF
-,TRBV5-3,TRBJ1-5,CARSYHRGPSSPQHF
once,TRBV7-2,TRBJ2-3,CASSLATGGTDTQYF
-,TRBV6-5,TRBJ2-7,CASSYSDYNYEQYF
-,TRBV30,TRBJ1-2,CAWSRGFNYGYTF
-,TRBV5-1,TRBJ2-1,CASSKGTGPSEQFF
-,TRBV28,TRBJ2-7,CASSIPGLAFEQYF
-,TRBV6-1,TRBJ2-7,CASSWGQEYYEQYF
once,TRBV6-5,TRBJ2-7,CASSYNGQATYEQYF
-,TRBV19,TRBJ1-1,CASSIDGGTEAFF
-,TRBV14,TRBJ2-7,CASSPIPGLAYEQYF
-,TRBV10-2,TRBJ1-3,CASGDSGNTIYF
-,TRBV2,TRBJ2-7,CASRRGDSHLAGYEQYF
-,TRBV28,TRBJ2-2,CASSTPNTGELFF
-,TRBV7-9,TRBJ2-7,CASSPGTGGYEQYF
-,TRBV11-3,TRBJ2-7,CASSSTGTDYYEQYF
few,TRBV23-1,TRBJ2-7,CASSQLGDRDRGYEQYF
-,TRBV5-4,TRBJ2-1,CASSHAGTPHLNEQFF